One and the same sample provided the 14 T cell receptor beta chains below, sequenced in a study of CD8 T cells in ankylosing spondylitis. TCRdb re-derived calls from the 5' RACE reads in MiXCR, one entry per CDR3 protein. Here the sample spans about 540,000 distinct CDR3 sequences, about 12% being singletons. Study-wide results and caveats: A TCR beta motif of several highly homologous variants seemed to mark ankylosing spondylitis blood.

These TCRs' antigens remain unknown. Sequencing input: blood, either unsorted or a sorted T cell fraction (not recorded which). All receptors derive from a male donor with ankylosing spondylitis.

The gene calls are TRBV20-1 and TRBJ2-3, with 10 bases aligning to TRBD2. The ends lost 5 bases at V and 6 bases at J; junction bases unmatched: 17. There are 17 residues in the CDR3. CDR1 and CDR2 from the germline V gene are DFQATT and SNEGSKA (reference sequence). The CDR3, as DNA: TGCAGTGCTCAAAAGGAACTAGCGGGACACCTGGGGGATACGCAGTATTTT. This sequence encodes CSAQKELAGHLGDTQYF.

This chain links TRBV10-3 with TRBJ2-7; 9 bases match TRBD1. V lost 5 bases, J lost 3 bases, and 8 bases stayed unmatched. Per the germline V gene, CDR1 is ENHRY and CDR2 is SYGVKD. The CDR3 totals 15 residues. For the CDR3, the DNA is TGTGCCATCAGTCACTTACCGGGACAGGGCTACGAGCAGTACTTC. This encodes CAISHLPGQGYEQYF.

Many counts were recorded for this clonotype. This rearrangement joins TRBV5-1 to TRBJ2-1; 11 bases agree with TRBD1. V lost 0 bases to trimming and J lost 8 bases; unmatched junction nucleotides: 7. CDR1 is SGHRS, CDR2 YFSETQ, per germline. The CDR3 contains 16 residues. This chain's CDR3 is CASSLAGQGGEDEQFF. The CDR3 nucleotides read TGCGCCAGCAGCTTGGCGGGACAGGGGGGTGAAGATGAGCAGTTCTTC.

This clonotype was recorded many times. The chain employs TRBV5-5 and TRBJ1-2; no definite D call. Germline lookup yields CDR1 SGHKS and CDR2 YYEKEE (reference sequence). V was cut by 5 bases and J by 3 bases, with 14 bases left in between. The CDR3 has 14 amino acids. Here the CDR3 reads CASSYPGPYYGYTF. CDR3 coding DNA: TGTGCCAGCAGTTACCCAGGCCCTTACTATGGCTACACCTTC.

J is TRBJ2-3 and V is TRBV24-1, with D perhaps assigned TRBD1 or TRBD2 (5 bases each). V was shortened by 10 bases and J by 2 bases, with 12 bases between the two germline ends. This CDR3 contains 13 residues. The germline V gene encodes CDR1 KGHDR and CDR2 SFDVKD. CDR3 sequence (DNA): TGTGCCACTAGAGGGGCCCCCACAGATACGCAGTATTTT. It yields the protein CATRGAPTDTQYF.

The rearrangement joins TRBV13 to TRBJ1-2; perhaps TRBD1 as D (6 bases). The CDR3 spans 14 residues. The ends were cut back, 7 bases at V and 3 bases at J, with 15 bases in the middle. Germline lookup yields CDR1 PRHDT and CDR2 FYEKMQ (reference sequence). CDR3 sequence (DNA): TGTGCCAGCACCTCCCGGACAGCTTACTATGGCTACACCTTC. It codes for CASTSRTAYYGYTF. Full variable domain (remainder filled in from reference TRBV13 and TRBJ1-2): AAGVIQSPRHLIKEKRETATLKCYPIPRHDTVYWYQQGPGQDPQFLISFYEKMQSDKGSIPDRFSAQQFSDYHSELNMSSLELGDSALYFCASTSRTAYYGYTFGSGTRLTVV.

This clonotype was found a few times. The V call is TRBV7-8, the J call TRBJ2-7; no firm D call. The CDR3 sequence is 14 residues long. With 4 bases removed from V and 3 bases from J, the gap between germline ends came to 13 bases. CDR1 and CDR2 (germline): SGHVS, FQNEAQ. As DNA, the CDR3 is TGTGCCAGCAGCTCCTCAATTTATGACTACGAGCAGTACTTC. Protein product: CASSSSIYDYEQYF.

V usage is TRBV3-1 and J usage is TRBJ2-2; D is unclear. This CDR3 contains 14 residues. V lost 0 bases and J lost 8, with 10 bases in between. CDR1 LGHDT and CDR2 YNNKEL come from the germline V gene (reference sequence). CDR3 sequence (DNA): TGTGCCAGCAGCCAAGAGGGATTGGGTGGGGAGCTGTTTTTT. Translating it yields CASSQEGLGGELFF.

This clonotype occurred a few times. The CDR3 DNA follows: TGCAGTGCCTTATTAACAGGGGGCTACGAGCAGTACGTC. Translated, it gives CSALLTGGYEQYV. The chain joins TRBV20-1 to TRBJ2-7, with TRBD1 identical over 8 bases. Germline CDR1 reads DFQATT; CDR2 reads SNEGSKA (reference sequence). V trimming: 6 bases; J trimming: 3 bases; junction bases outside the gene matches: 7. This CDR3 is 13 amino acids long.

This chain joins TRBV20-1 and TRBJ2-1, with 7 bases identical to TRBD1. The CDR3 is 15 amino acids. CDR1 is DFQATT and CDR2 is SNEGSKA in the germline V gene (reference sequence). J lost 4 bases, V lost 3 bases, and 9 bases had no gene match. CDR3 coding DNA: TGCAGTGCTAGCCCTTGGGGGACAGTATACAATGAGCAGTTCTTC. Translation: CSASPWGTVYNEQFF.

The rearrangement uses TRBV20-1 and TRBJ2-7; 10 positions match TRBD1. Germline V lookup: CDR1 DFQATT, CDR2 SNEGSKA (reference sequence). CDR3 length: 12 residues. The V gene end was trimmed by 6 bases and the J gene end by 5 bases; junction bases not matched to a gene: 4. The chain's CDR3 is CSAQTGGDEQYV. CDR3 DNA: TGCAGTGCACAGACAGGGGGCGACGAGCAGTACGTC.

The table lists this clonotype with a few counts. The chain carries TRBV12-3 or TRBV12-4 and TRBJ1-4; D is uncertain. V was clipped by 3 bases and J by 0 bases, with 5 bases between them. The CDR3 has 14 residues. CDR3 in DNA: TGTGCCAGCAGTTTTTTTGCAACTAATGAAAAACTGTTTTTT. Protein product: CASSFFATNEKLFF.

The rearrangement uses TRBV6-6 and TRBJ2-1, with D hard to call. Per the germline V gene, CDR1 is MNHNY and CDR2 is SVGAGI (reference sequence). With 0 bases removed from V and 9 bases from J, the gap between germline ends came to 6 bases. The CDR3 length is 12 residues. The CDR3 spells CASSYSNLEQFF. The CDR3 nucleotides are TGTGCCAGCAGTTACTCCAATCTTGAGCAGTTCTTC.

The chain links TRBV29-1 to TRBJ2-3; D is ambiguous. V lost 4 bases and J lost 5, with 13 bases in between. This CDR3 contains 13 residues. The germline V gene encodes CDR1 SQVTM and CDR2 ANQGSEA. This CDR3 reads CSVGPGDKDTQYF. The CDR3 DNA reads as TGCAGCGTTGGGCCTGGGGATAAAGATACGCAGTATTTT.